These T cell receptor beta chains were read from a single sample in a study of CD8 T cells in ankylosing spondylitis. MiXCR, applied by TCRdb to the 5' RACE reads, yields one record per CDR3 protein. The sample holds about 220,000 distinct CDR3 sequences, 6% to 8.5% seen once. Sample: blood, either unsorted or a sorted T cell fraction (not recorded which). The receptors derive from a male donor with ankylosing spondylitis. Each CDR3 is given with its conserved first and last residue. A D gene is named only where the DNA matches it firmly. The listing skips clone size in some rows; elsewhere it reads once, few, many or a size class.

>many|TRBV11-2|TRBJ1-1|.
TGTGCCAGCAGCGAGAACATGAACACTGAAGCTTTCTTT
CASSENMNTEAFF
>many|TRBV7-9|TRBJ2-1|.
TGTGCCAGCAGCTTTTCATCGGGGGAGACCAACAATGAGCAGTTCTTC
CASSFSSGETNNEQFF
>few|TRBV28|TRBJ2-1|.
TGTGCCAGCAGTTCCCCGGTCCCCTACAATGAGCAGTTCTTC
CASSSPVPYNEQFF
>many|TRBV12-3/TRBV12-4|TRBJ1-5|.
TGTGCCAGCAACGCGGGCAGCTCCAATCAGCCCCAGCATTTT
CASNAGSSNQPQHF
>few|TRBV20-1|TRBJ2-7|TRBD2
TGCAGTGCTCCCACGCTAGAGGTTTTAATAGGGACTAGCGGGAGGGTGGGTGTGAACGAGCAGTACTTC
CSAPTLEVLIGTSGRVGVNEQYF
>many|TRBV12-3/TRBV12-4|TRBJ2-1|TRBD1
TGTGCCAGCAGGGGTGCGCCGGGACAGTCCTACAATGAGCAGTTCTTC
CASRGAPGQSYNEQFF
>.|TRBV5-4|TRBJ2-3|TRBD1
TGTGCCAGCAGCTTATTTCGGGACAGGGGTACAGATACGCAGTATTTT
CASSLFRDRGTDTQYF
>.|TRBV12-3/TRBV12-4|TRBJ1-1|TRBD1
TGTGCCAGCAGTTTAGTGGACAGGGATTCGTTTATGAACACTGAAGCTTTCTTT
CASSLVDRDSFMNTEAFF
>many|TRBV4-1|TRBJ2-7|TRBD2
TGCGCCAGCAGCCACGGACTAGCGGGAGACGAGCAGTACTTC
CASSHGLAGDEQYF
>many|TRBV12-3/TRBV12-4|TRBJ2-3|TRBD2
TGTGCCAGCAGTTTAGTTGGCGGGGGAACAGATACGCAGTATTTT
CASSLVGGGTDTQYF
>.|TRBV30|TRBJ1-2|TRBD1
TGTGCCTCGGGACAGGCCAACTATGGCTACACCTTC
CASGQANYGYTF
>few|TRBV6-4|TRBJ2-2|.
TGTGCCAGCAGTGCCCTCAGACACACCGGGGAGCTGTTTTTT
CASSALRHTGELFF
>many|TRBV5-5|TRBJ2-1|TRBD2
TGTGCCAGCAGCTTCTGGCTAGCGGAGGCCGTTGAGCAGTTCTTC
CASSFWLAEAVEQFF
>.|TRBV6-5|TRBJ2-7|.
TGTGCCAGCAGTTACTCGACAGGTTTCGAGCAGTACTTC
CASSYSTGFEQYF
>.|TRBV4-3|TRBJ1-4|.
TGCGCCAGCAGCCAAGGACAGTCTAATGAAAAACTGTTTTTT
CASSQGQSNEKLFF
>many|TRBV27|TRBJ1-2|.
TGTGCCAGCAGTTTCTACCGGGACTTAGACGGCTACACCTTC
CASSFYRDLDGYTF
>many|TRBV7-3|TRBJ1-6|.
TGTGCCAGCAGCTTCAGGGCGGACTCACCCCTCCACTTT
CASSFRADSPLHF
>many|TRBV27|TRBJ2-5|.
TGTGCCAGCACCTCCCTGGAGGGGGAGACCCAGTACTTC
CASTSLEGETQYF
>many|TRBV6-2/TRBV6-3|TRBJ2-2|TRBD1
TGTGCCAGCAGTTACGTCAGACCGGGACAGCGTTACACCGGGGAGCTGTTTTTT
CASSYVRPGQRYTGELFF
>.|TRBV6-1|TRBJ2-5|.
TGTGCCATCAGTAATCCCCCAGGAGCGGAGACCCAGTACTTC
CAISNPPGAETQYF
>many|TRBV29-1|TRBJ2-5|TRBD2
TGCAGCGTTGGGGGACTAGGAGAGACCCAGTACTTC
CSVGGLGETQYF
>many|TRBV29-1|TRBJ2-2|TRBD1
TGCAGCGCCTCAAAGGTACAGGGGACGAACACCGGGGAGCTGTTTTTT
CSASKVQGTNTGELFF
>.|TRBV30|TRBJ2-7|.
TGTGCCTGGAGTCCGGGATACGAGCAGTACTTC
CAWSPGYEQYF
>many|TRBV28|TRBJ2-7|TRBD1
TGTGCCAGCAGTTGGGACAGGGATATACCCTACGAGCAGTACTTC
CASSWDRDIPYEQYF
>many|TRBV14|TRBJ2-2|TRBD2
TGTGCCAGCAGCCCCATAGCGGGCGTCACCGGGGAGCTGTTTTTT
CASSPIAGVTGELFF
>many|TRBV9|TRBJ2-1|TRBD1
TGTGCCAGCAGTGAACCGGACAGGGGGGATGAGCAGTTCTTC
CASSEPDRGDEQFF
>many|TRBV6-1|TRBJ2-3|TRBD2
TGTGCCAGCAGTGCCCCTTGGGGCAGCGGGAGGCGATATACGCAGTATTTT
CASSAPWGSGRRYTQYF
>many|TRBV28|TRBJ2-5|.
TGTGCCAGCACCCTCCCCTCGGTAGGAGAGACCCAGTACTTC
CASTLPSVGETQYF
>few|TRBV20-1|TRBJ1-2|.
TGCAGTGCTAGAGACCCAGGGTCGGGCTATGGCTACACCTTC
CSARDPGSGYGYTF
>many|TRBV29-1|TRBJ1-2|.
TGCAGCGTTGAAGAGGGTTACTATGGCTACACCTTC
CSVEEGYYGYTF
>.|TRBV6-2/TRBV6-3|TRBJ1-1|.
TGTGCCAGCAGTTACTCATTACTTACCTCATCGAACACTGAAGCTTTCTTT
CASSYSLLTSSNTEAFF
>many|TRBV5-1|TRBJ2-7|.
TGCGCCAGCAAGCCCGCGGCATTTTCCTACGAGCAGTACTTC
CASKPAAFSYEQYF
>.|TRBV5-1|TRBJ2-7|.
TGCGCCAGCAGCTTGGATCATAGCGGTGCGGGGAAATTCGAGCAGTACTTC
CASSLDHSGAGKFEQYF
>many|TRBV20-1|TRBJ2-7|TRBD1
TGCAGTGCTAGGTTTTACCGGGACAGCAGCTCCTACGAGCAGTACTTC
CSARFYRDSSSYEQYF
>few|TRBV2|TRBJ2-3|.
TGTGCCAGCTTAATTATAGTGAGACCTAGCACAGATACGCAGTATTTT
CASLIIVRPSTDTQYF
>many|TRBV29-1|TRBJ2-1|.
TGCAGCGCCCCTAAGCAAGCCTCGGTGGGAGAGCAGTTCTTC
CSAPKQASVGEQFF
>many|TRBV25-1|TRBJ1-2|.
TGTGCCAGCAGTGAATTCGGCTATGGCTACACCTTC
CASSEFGYGYTF
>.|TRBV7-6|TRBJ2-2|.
TGTGCCAGCAGCCCGGAGAGACGGGAGACGTGGGGGACCGGGGAGCTGTTTTTT
CASSPERRETWGTGELFF
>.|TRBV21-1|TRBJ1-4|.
TGTGCCAGCAGCAACGCCGGCAGGGGGCCTGCAACTAATGAAAAACTGTTTTTT
CASSNAGRGPATNEKLFF
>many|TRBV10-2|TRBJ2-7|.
TGTGCCAGCAGCGACGGCTACGAGCAGTACTTC
CASSDGYEQYF
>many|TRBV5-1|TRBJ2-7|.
TGCGCCAGCAGCTCAGGAAGCCGCGAGCAGTACTTC
CASSSGSREQYF
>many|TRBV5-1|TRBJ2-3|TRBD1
TGCGCCAGCAGCCCGACAGGGTTTCCGACAGATACGCAGTATTTT
CASSPTGFPTDTQYF
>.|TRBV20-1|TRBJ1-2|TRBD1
TGCAGTGCTGACGGACAGGAAGGAGGCTACACCTTC
CSADGQEGGYTF
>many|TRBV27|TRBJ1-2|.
TGTGCCAGCAGTCCGGGACAAGGTTTCTATGGCTACACCTTC
CASSPGQGFYGYTF
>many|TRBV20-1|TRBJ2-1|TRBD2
TGCAGTGCTAGTCCTACTAGCGGGAGGGCGGAATACAATGAGCAGTTCTTC
CSASPTSGRAEYNEQFF
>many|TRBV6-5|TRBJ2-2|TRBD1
TGTGCCAGCAGTTACTCGACAGGGGTAACCGGGGAGCTGTTTTTT
CASSYSTGVTGELFF
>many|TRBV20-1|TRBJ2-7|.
TGCAGTGCTAGAGCTGGAGCCACTAAGGTTGGCGAGCAGTACTTC
CSARAGATKVGEQYF
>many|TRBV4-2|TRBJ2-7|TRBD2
TGTGCCAGCAGCCAAGATCTCCGACTAGCGGGAACCAAACACTACGAGCAGTACTTC
CASSQDLRLAGTKHYEQYF
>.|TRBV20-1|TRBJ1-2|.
TGCAGTGGCCCCCTGGGGCCGGGTGGCTACACCTTC
CSGPLGPGGYTF
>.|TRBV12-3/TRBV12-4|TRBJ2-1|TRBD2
TGTGCCAGCGGGCCTAGCGGGGGGGCCGGGGAGCAGTTCTTC
CASGPSGGAGEQFF
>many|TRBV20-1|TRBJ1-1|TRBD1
TGCAGTGCTAGAAAAGACAGGGGTCTCCGGTTAGCTTTCTTT
CSARKDRGLRLAFF
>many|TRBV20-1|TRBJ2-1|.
TGCAGTGCTACCCTCAGCGGCTCCTACAATGAGCAGTTCTTC
CSATLSGSYNEQFF
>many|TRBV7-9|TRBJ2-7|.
TGTGCCAGCAGCTTAGGGGTAGTCCAGTACTTC
CASSLGVVQYF
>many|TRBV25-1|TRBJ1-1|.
TGTGCCAGCAGTGAAGTGGGGAGGGGAGCTTTCTTT
CASSEVGRGAFF
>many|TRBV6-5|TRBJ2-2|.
TGTGCCAGCAGTTACGAACTCAACACCGGGGAGCTGTTTTTT
CASSYELNTGELFF
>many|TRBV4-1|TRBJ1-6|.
TGCGCCAGCAGCCGGGCCGGGGGCGAGGTGTTTTCACCCCTCCACTTT
CASSRAGGEVFSPLHF
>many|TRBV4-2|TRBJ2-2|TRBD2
TGTGCCAGCAGCCCCCGACTAGCGGGGGACACCGGGGAGCTGTTTTTT
CASSPRLAGDTGELFF
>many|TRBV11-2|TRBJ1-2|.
TGTGCCAGCAGCTCTTCCGACAGGAACTATGGCTACACCTTC
CASSSSDRNYGYTF
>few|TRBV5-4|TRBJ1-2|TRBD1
TGTGCCAGCAGCTTGACAGGGGGAGGGGATGGCTACACCTTC
CASSLTGGGDGYTF
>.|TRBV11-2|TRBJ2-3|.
TGTGCCAGCAGCTTTTCGTCGGGTCGGGACACAGATACGCAGTATTTT
CASSFSSGRDTDTQYF